The rows below give T cell receptor beta chains drawn from one sample of a study of breast tumors, draining lymph nodes, adjacent tissues. TCRdb independently ran MiXCR on the multiplex PCR reads; one entry per CDR3 protein. This sample has approximately 230,000 distinct CDR3 sequences, with 30% to 35% found just once. The material sequenced was axillary lymph node tissue. Receptor source: a female donor with breast cancer. Some clones in this sample may be carry-over from other donors' samples. Both conserved end residues are part of each CDR3. A D gene is named only where the DNA matches it firmly. Clone sizes are given selectively: once, few, many, or a class where the clone is expanded.

J gene	V gene	clone size	D gene	CDR3 protein	CDR3 DNA
TRBJ1-4	TRBV7-2	.	.	CASSLVGGSTNEKLFF	TGTGCCAGCAGCTTAGTAGGGGGATCAACTAATGAAAAACTGTTTTTT
TRBJ1-4	TRBV7-2	.	.	CASSLREPSNEKLFF	TGTGCCAGCAGCTTAAGGGAGCCGAGTAATGAAAAACTGTTTTTT
TRBJ1-4	TRBV9	many	.	CASSVDGLNEKLFF	TGTGCCAGCAGCGTAGACGGTCTTAATGAAAAACTGTTTTTT
TRBJ2-1	TRBV6-1	few	.	CASSSPLGTGRNEQFF	TGTGCCAGCAGTTCCCCCCTCGGGACGGGCCGCAATGAGCAGTTCTTC
TRBJ1-2	TRBV30	many	.	CAWSVIGALNYGYTF	TGTGCCTGGAGTGTAATAGGGGCTCTTAACTATGGCTACACCTTC
TRBJ1-2	TRBV5-4	many	.	CASSSDRIGYTF	TGTGCCAGCAGCTCGGACAGAATTGGCTACACCTTC
TRBJ2-1	TRBV20-1	many	TRBD2	CSAPGLAGDSYNEQFF	TGCAGTGCGCCCGGACTAGCGGGCGACTCCTACAATGAGCAGTTCTTC
TRBJ2-7	TRBV30	many	TRBD2	CAWISGRGAYEQYF	TGTGCCTGGATTAGCGGGAGAGGGGCCTACGAGCAGTACTTC
TRBJ2-3	TRBV5-4	few	TRBD2	CASSSSSGRRDTQYF	TGTGCCAGCAGCTCCTCTAGCGGGAGGAGGGATACGCAGTATTTT
TRBJ2-5	TRBV19	.	TRBD1	CASKRGRTGETQYF	TGTGCCAGTAAGAGGGGGCGCACCGGGGAGACCCAGTACTTC
TRBJ2-2	TRBV28	.	.	CASSLYSGELFF	TGTGCCAGCAGTTTATATTCCGGGGAGCTGTTTTTT
TRBJ2-2	TRBV19	many	.	CASSRARWELFF	TGTGCCAGTAGTAGGGCCCGCTGGGAGCTGTTTTTT
TRBJ1-1	TRBV2	once	.	CASSPMGGTEAFF	TGTGCCAGCAGCCCCATGGGGGGAACTGAAGCTTTCTTT
TRBJ1-2	TRBV6-1	many	.	CASSERGTYGYTF	TGTGCCAGCAGTGAACGGGGCACCTATGGCTACACCTTC
TRBJ1-1	TRBV7-7	many	.	CASSAGVGTEAFF	TGTGCTAGCAGCGCGGGGGTAGGAACTGAAGCTTTCTTT
TRBJ1-3	TRBV12-3/TRBV12-4	.	TRBD1	CASSSEQGYGNTIYF	TGTGCCAGCAGTAGTGAACAGGGGTATGGAAACACCATATATTTT
TRBJ1-3	TRBV11-2	many	.	CASSSVAGNTIYF	TGTGCCAGCAGCTCGGTTGCTGGAAACACCATATATTTT
TRBJ2-7	TRBV6-6	many	.	CASRGAGDYEQYF	TGTGCCAGCAGGGGGGCAGGGGATTACGAGCAGTACTTC
TRBJ2-7	TRBV7-7	many	TRBD1	CASSLEQGSSYEQYF	TGTGCTAGCAGCTTAGAACAGGGGAGTTCCTACGAGCAGTACTTC
TRBJ1-5	TRBV15	.	.	CATSRDLADRNQPQHF	TGTGCCACCAGCAGAGATTTGGCAGATCGGAATCAGCCCCAGCATTTT
TRBJ2-5	TRBV7-7	many	.	CASSLAPRETQYF	TGTGCTAGCAGCTTAGCGCCCAGGGAGACCCAGTACTTC
TRBJ2-3	TRBV7-2	.	.	CASRRTDTQYF	TGTGCCAGCAGGCGGACAGATACGCAGTATTTT